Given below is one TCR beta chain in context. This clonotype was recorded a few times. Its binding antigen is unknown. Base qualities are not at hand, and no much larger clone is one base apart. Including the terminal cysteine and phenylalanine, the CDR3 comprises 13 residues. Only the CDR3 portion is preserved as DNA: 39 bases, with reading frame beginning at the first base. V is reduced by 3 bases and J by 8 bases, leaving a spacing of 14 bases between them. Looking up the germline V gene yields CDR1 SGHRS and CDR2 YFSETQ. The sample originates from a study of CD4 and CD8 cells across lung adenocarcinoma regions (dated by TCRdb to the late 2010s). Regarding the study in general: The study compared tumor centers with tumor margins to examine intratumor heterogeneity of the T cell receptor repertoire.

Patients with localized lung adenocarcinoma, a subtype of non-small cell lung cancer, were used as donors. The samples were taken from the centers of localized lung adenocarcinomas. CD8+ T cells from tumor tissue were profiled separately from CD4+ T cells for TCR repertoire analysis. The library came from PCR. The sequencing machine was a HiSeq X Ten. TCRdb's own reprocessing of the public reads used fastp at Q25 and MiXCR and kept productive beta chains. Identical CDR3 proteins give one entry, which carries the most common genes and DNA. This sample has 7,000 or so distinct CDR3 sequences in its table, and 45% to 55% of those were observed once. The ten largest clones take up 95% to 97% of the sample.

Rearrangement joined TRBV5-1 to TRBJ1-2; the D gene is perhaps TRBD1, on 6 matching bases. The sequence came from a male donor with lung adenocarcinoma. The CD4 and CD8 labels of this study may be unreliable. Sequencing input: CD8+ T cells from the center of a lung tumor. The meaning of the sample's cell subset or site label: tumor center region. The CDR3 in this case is CASSSTGSGGYTF. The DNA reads TGCGCCAGCAGCTCGACAGGCTCCGGGGGCTACACCTTC.